Following are 20 T cell receptor beta chains from one sample sequenced in a study of blood T cells in healthy people across ages. Alongside a J-beta primer mix, a sample-barcoded 5' primer served in a second PCR lasting roughly 6 to 11 cycles. TCRdb redid the calling of the 5' RACE reads with MiXCR, one entry per CDR3 protein. The table includes about 900,000 distinct CDR3 sequences, 40% to 60% detected once. Sequencing was performed on blood. The receptors were sampled from a man aged 25 to 40 in good health.

The J gene is TRBJ1-4, the V gene TRBV20-1; D remains unclear. CDR3 length: 15 residues. Trimming pared 4 bases from V and 5 bases from J, leaving 17 bases between. Germline V gene lookup returns CDR1 DFQATT and CDR2 SNEGSKA (reference sequence). The CDR3 reads CSAKAPEIENEKLFF. CDR3 nucleotides: TGCAGTGCTAAGGCACCCGAGATAGAGAATGAAAAACTGTTTTTT.

This clonotype was seen repeatedly, ten times or more. The gene calls are TRBV12-3 or TRBV12-4 and TRBJ2-5; unclear D gene. The CDR3 is 16 amino acids. Trimming pared 3 bases from V and 3 bases from J, leaving 17 bases between. CDR3 in DNA: TGTGCCAGCAGTTTTGACCATAGTAATCTCGAAGAGACCCAGTACTTC. Translation: CASSFDHSNLEETQYF.

This clonotype was seen a handful of times. The chain combines TRBV11-2 with TRBJ2-1; no clear D. There are 14 residues in the CDR3. Germline V gene lookup returns CDR1 SGHAT and CDR2 FQNNGV. V was trimmed by 5 bases and J by 7 bases, leaving 15 bases between them. In nucleotides, the CDR3 is TGTGCCAGCAGCGCTTCTGGACGGATAAATGAGCAGTTCTTC. Translating gives CASSASGRINEQFF. The full variable domain, with the rest looked up from reference TRBV11-2 and TRBJ2-1, is EAGVAQSPRYKIIEKRQSVAFWCNPISGHATLYWYQQILGQGPKLLIQFQNNGVVDDSQLPKDRFSAERLKGVDSTLKIQPAKLEDSAVYLCASSASGRINEQFFGPGTRLTVL.

V gene TRBV29-1 combines with J gene TRBJ2-5; D is possibly TRBD2 (6 bases). Germline CDR1 is SQVTM and CDR2 is ANQGSEA. CDR3 size: 14 residues. Trimming took 3 bases from V and 11 from J, leaving 22 bases between them. Here the CDR3 reads CSVESSESGNEQYF. DNA of the CDR3: TGCAGCGTTGAGTCTAGCGAAAGTGGGAATGAGCAGTACTTC.

The J gene is TRBJ2-2, the V gene TRBV7-9; D remains unclear. Germline V gene data show CDR1 as SEHNR and CDR2 as FQNEAQ (reference sequence). The V end was cut by 3 bases, the J end by 2 bases, with 10 bases between. The CDR3 is 15 amino acids. The CDR3 spells CASSFVTFNTGELFF. The CDR3 coding sequence is TGTGCCAGCAGCTTTGTGACTTTTAACACCGGGGAGCTGTTTTTT.

This clonotype was picked up many times. V and J are TRBV4-2 and TRBJ2-7; D unresolved. CDR1 LGHNA and CDR2 YNFKEQ come from the germline V gene. V was trimmed by 0 bases and J by 2 bases, leaving 5 bases between them. The CDR3 is made up of 13 amino acids. The CDR3 here is CASSQDGAYEQYF. The CDR3 nucleotides are TGTGCCAGCAGCCAAGATGGGGCCTACGAGCAGTACTTC.

The CDR3, as DNA: TGTGCCACCAGCAGAGACCCTGGGGCTGATAATTCACCCCTCCACTTT. It translates to CATSRDPGADNSPLHF. The chain has TRBV15 and TRBJ1-6; D is perhaps TRBD1 (5 bases). Germline V gene sequence: CDR1 LNHNV, CDR2 YYDKDF (reference sequence). This CDR3 has 16 amino acids. V was pared by 0 bases and J by 5 bases, with 11 bases between.

This clonotype showed up many times. The chain has TRBV3-1 and TRBJ2-5; 14 bases are shared with TRBD2. The CDR3 covers 16 residues. V gave up 5 bases and J gave up 5 bases; unmatched junction bases: 7. CDR1 and CDR2 from the germline V gene are LGHDT and YNNKEL (reference sequence). The CDR3, as DNA: TGTGCCAGCAGCGACCGGACTAGCGGGGGGCATGAGACCCAGTACTTC. This codes for CASSDRTSGGHETQYF.

V gene TRBV30 combines with J gene TRBJ1-5; 10 nucleotides align to TRBD1. The CDR3 is 13 amino acids. CDR1 GTSNPN and CDR2 SVGIG come from the germline V gene (reference sequence). V lost 5 bases, J lost 5 bases, and 3 bases stayed unmatched. The CDR3 region has the DNA TGTGCCTGGGACAGGGGGCCGGATCAGCCCCAGCATTTT. The encoded protein is CAWDRGPDQPQHF.

This clonotype was detected only a few times. The chain couples TRBV12-3 or TRBV12-4 to TRBJ2-5; a possible D gene is TRBD1 (5 bases). V lost 5 bases and J lost 5, with 24 bases in between. The CDR3 length is 17 residues. The DNA of the CDR3 is TGTGCCAGCAGTCCGTTAGGGGTGTACCCAGCCCAGGAGACCCAGTACTTC. It encodes CASSPLGVYPAQETQYF.

The rearrangement links TRBV18 to TRBJ1-1; D is possibly TRBD1 (5 bases). V was shortened by 3 bases and J by 1 base, with 18 bases between the two germline ends. The V gene's germline CDR1 is KGHSH and CDR2 LQKENI. The CDR3 is made up of 17 amino acids. CDR3 coding DNA: TGTGCCAGCTCACCCCGTTTGGGGGAGGGCGGGAACACTGAAGCTTTCTTT. This translates into CASSPRLGEGGNTEAFF.

The chain is built from TRBV27 and TRBJ1-4; D is unresolved. The CDR3 is made up of 15 amino acids. The V gene's germline CDR1 is MNHEY and CDR2 SMNVEV (reference sequence). Deletions cut 4 bases from V and 4 bases from J, with 13 bases between. Written as DNA, the CDR3 is TGTGCCAGCAGTTCGGCGGAGACTTATAATGAAAAACTGTTTTTT. It specifies CASSSAETYNEKLFF.

This clonotype was found a few times. The rearrangement joins TRBV6-2 or TRBV6-3 to TRBJ2-7; D ambiguous. CDR3 size: 13 residues. V lost 9 bases and J 0 bases, leaving 12 bases between the germline ends. Germline V gene lookup returns CDR1 MNHEY and CDR2 SVGEGT. The CDR3: CASDAEHSYEQYF. CDR3 bases: TGTGCCAGTGACGCGGAGCACTCCTACGAGCAGTACTTC.

The table lists this clonotype with a few counts. The J gene is TRBJ2-7, the V gene TRBV3-1; TRBD2 matches 11 bases. J gave up 2 bases and V 4 bases, and 7 bases lay outside the gene matches. The germline CDR1 and CDR2 sequences are LGHDT and YNNKEL (reference sequence). CDR3 size: 16 residues. For the CDR3, the DNA is TGTGCCAGCAGCCCACAGACTAGCGGGGATGCCTACGAGCAGTACTTC. Protein: CASSPQTSGDAYEQYF.

V and J are TRBV10-3 and TRBJ2-3, with D possibly TRBD2 on 6 matching bases. The germline gives CDR1 ENHRY, CDR2 SYGVKD. CDR3 length equals 16 residues. V lost 2 bases and J 3 bases, leaving 15 bases between the germline ends. CDR3 DNA sequence: TGTGCCATCAGTGAGGCGGAGGGAATATCGACAGATACGCAGTATTTT. As protein: CAISEAEGISTDTQYF.

This clonotype came up a few times. The V and J genes are TRBV5-1 and TRBJ2-3; TRBD1 is a possible D gene (5 bases). From germline, CDR1 is SGHRS and CDR2 YFSETQ. This CDR3 is 15 amino acids long. Trimming took 2 bases from V and 1 from J, leaving 11 bases between them. The CDR3: CASSLQDPRTDTQYF. The CDR3 DNA is TGCGCCAGCAGCTTACAGGATCCTCGCACAGATACGCAGTATTTT.

Many counts were recorded for this clonotype. In DNA form, the CDR3 reads TGTGCCAGCAGTAGCCTCGGTCAGCCCCAGCATTTT. Translated: CASSSLGQPQHF. This chain connects TRBV7-2 to TRBJ1-5; D call uncertain. CDR1 and CDR2 (germline): SGHTA, FQGNSA. This CDR3 is built from 12 residues. Trimming removed 6 bases from V and 6 bases from J, with 9 bases in between.

The chain links TRBV2 to TRBJ1-1; a weak D match, TRBD1 (5 bases). Looked up from germline, CDR1 is SNHLY and CDR2 is FYNNEI. CDR3 length: 13 residues. V lost 7 bases, J lost 1 base, and 10 bases lay in between. CDR3 protein: CASIGGGNTEAFF. CDR3 nucleotide sequence: TGTGCCAGCATTGGGGGGGGGAACACTGAAGCTTTCTTT.

The chain recombines TRBV29-1 with TRBJ1-1; tentative D call: TRBD1 (5 bases). Germline-derived CDR1 and CDR2 are SQVTM and ANQGSEA. This CDR3 comprises 13 residues. Trimming cost V 0 bases and J 7 bases, with 12 bases left between them. In nucleotides, the CDR3 is TGCAGCGTTGAAGATCCAGGGTGGGATGAAGCTTTCTTT. This encodes CSVEDPGWDEAFF.

This clonotype was detected a few times. The chain joins TRBV6-2 or TRBV6-3 to TRBJ2-1; a possible D gene is TRBD1 (6 bases). Germline V gene lookup returns CDR1 MNHEY and CDR2 SVGEGT. The CDR3 covers 16 residues. V lost 6 bases, J lost 5 bases, and 20 bases lay in between. CDR3 bases: TGTGCCAGCAGCCCTGGACAGCTCAGTCTTAACAATGAGCAGTTCTTC. Encoded protein: CASSPGQLSLNNEQFF.